This T cell receptor (beta chain) was documented in a study of T-cell memory formation after mild COVID-19. In the case of this clonotype: Its specificity is unknown.

TCRdb processed the 5' RACE reads anew with MiXCR; each CDR3 protein has one entry. The sample yields more than 350,000 distinct CDR3 sequences, under 25% seen once. Germline V lookup: CDR1 SGHRS, CDR2 YFSETQ. There are 16 residues in the CDR3. V dropped 3 bases and J dropped 4; count of bases not matched to a gene: 10. Notes on the study in general: Confirmation of SARS-CoV-2 specificity was lacking for second-wave clones peaking day 37.

The chain uses TRBV5-1 and TRBJ1-1; the match to TRBD1 covers 9 bases. The specimen was PBMCs or a T cell subset sorted from them (not recorded which). This TCR was sampled from an adult woman who had mild COVID-19 (a few samples of this study predate the infection). Cell type and time point are not known. The CDR3 DNA follows: TGCGCCAGCAGCTCGGCTGGACAGGGGCGAAGCACTGAAGCTTTCTTT. It is translated as CASSSAGQGRSTEAFF.